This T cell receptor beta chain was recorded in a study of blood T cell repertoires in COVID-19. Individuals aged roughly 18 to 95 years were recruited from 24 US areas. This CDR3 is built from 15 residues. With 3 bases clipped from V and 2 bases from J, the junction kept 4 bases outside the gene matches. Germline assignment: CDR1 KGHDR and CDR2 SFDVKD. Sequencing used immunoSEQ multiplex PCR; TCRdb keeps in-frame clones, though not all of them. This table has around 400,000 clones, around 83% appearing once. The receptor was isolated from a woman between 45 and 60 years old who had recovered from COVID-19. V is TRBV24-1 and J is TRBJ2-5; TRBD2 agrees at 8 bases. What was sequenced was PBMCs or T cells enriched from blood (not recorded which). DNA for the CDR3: TGTGCCACCAGTGATGTTGGCGGGGGGCAAGAGACCCAGTACTTC. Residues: CATSDVGGGQETQYF.